These 27 T cell receptor beta chains were all obtained from the same sample, sequenced in a study of blood T cell repertoires in COVID-19. Assay used: immunoSEQ multiplex PCR; TCRdb lists only in-frame clones, some missing. The table has roughly 130,000 clones, 65% to 85% seen once; the top ten hold more than 1.5%. Material for sequencing was peripheral blood. The receptors shown here come from a man between 65 and 85 years old with acute or convalescent COVID-19.

The chain recombines TRBV15 with TRBJ2-2; D is perhaps TRBD1 (6 bases). The CDR3 has 16 residues. V was trimmed by 4 bases and J by 4 bases, leaving 16 bases between them. Germline lookup yields CDR1 LNHNV and CDR2 YYDKDF (reference sequence). The CDR3 region has the DNA TGTGCCACCAGCACTCGAGGTACAGGGACCACCGGGGAGCTGTTTTTT. This translates into CATSTRGTGTTGELFF.

Comment on this clone: A read error may produce the germline difference seen at one junction end. The V gene is TRBV7-9, the J gene TRBJ1-6; 7 bases line up with TRBD1. CDR1 and CDR2 (germline): SEHNR, FQNEAQ (reference sequence). The CDR3 loop spans 17 amino acids. The CDR3 coding sequence is TGTGCCAGCAGCCTAGCCCGCGGGACAGACTATAATTCACCCCTCCACTTT. Translating it yields CASSLARGTDYNSPLHF.

This chain uses TRBV2 with TRBJ1-5; possibly TRBD1 for D (6 bases). The CDR3 is 13 residues long. The V end lost 7 bases, the J end lost 4 bases, and 11 bases lay between the germline ends. Per germline, CDR1 SNHLY and CDR2 FYNNEI. The CDR3 here is CASTTDSNQPQHF. The CDR3 nucleotides are TGTGCCAGCACCACGGACAGTAATCAGCCCCAGCATTTT.

This clone was seen more than once but under ten times. An end of the junction does not agree with germline; a read error may underlie this. This rearrangement joins TRBV18 to TRBJ2-3; TRBD2 aligns across 12 bases. This CDR3 is 17 amino acids long. Germline V lookup: CDR1 KGHSH, CDR2 LQKENI. CDR3 sequence reads: CASSPLRLAGVTDTQYF. The CDR3, as DNA: TGTGCCAGCTCGCCACTCCGACTAGCGGGGGTAACAGATACGCAGTATTTT.

This chain links TRBV7-9 with TRBJ1-1; the D is unclear. The CDR3 contains 13 residues. Trimming stripped 3 bases from V and 1 base from J, with 6 bases between. Per the germline V gene, CDR1 is SEHNR and CDR2 is FQNEAQ (reference sequence). The CDR3 spells CASSFPRNTEAFF. CDR3 sequence (DNA): TGTGCCAGCAGCTTTCCGAGGAACACTGAAGCTTTCTTT.

J is TRBJ2-1 and V is TRBV6-1; 13 bases are a match to TRBD2. With 3 bases clipped from V and 3 bases from J, the junction kept 2 bases outside the gene matches. Germline V lookup: CDR1 MNHNS, CDR2 SASEGT. This CDR3 comprises 16 residues. The CDR3 DNA is TGTGCCAGCAGTGATCGGACTAGCGGGGGCTACAATGAGCAGTTCTTC. It codes for CASSDRTSGGYNEQFF.

This clone was found a few times. The chain has TRBV5-1 and TRBJ1-4; maybe TRBD1 (5 bases). The CDR3 has 14 amino acids. Trimming removed 4 bases from V and 2 bases from J, with 9 bases in between. Germline CDR1 is SGHRS and CDR2 is YFSETQ. The CDR3, as DNA: TGCGCCAGCAGCCGAGGGACTACTAATGAAAAACTGTTTTTT. This encodes CASSRGTTNEKLFF.

The gene calls are TRBV5-1 and TRBJ2-7; the D gene is possibly TRBD1 (6 bases). CDR3 length: 14 residues. Germline V CDR1 and CDR2: SGHRS, YFSETQ. V lost 0 bases and J lost 2, with 9 bases in between. CDR3 coding DNA: TGCGCCAGCAGCTTGGGACAGGCGGCCTACGAGCAGTACTTC. This gives the protein CASSLGQAAYEQYF.

The chain carries TRBV7-9 and TRBJ1-2; D is uncertain. This CDR3 is built from 14 residues. Trimming left V 5 bases short and J 6 bases short, with 16 bases between. Germline CDR1 SEHNR, CDR2 FQNEAQ (reference sequence). As DNA, the CDR3 is TGTGCCAGCAGCCCGGACTCTACGGGTAATGGCTACACCTTC. It is translated as CASSPDSTGNGYTF.

This clone was recorded a few times. The rearrangement links TRBV4-1 to TRBJ2-7; 11 positions agree with TRBD2. Unmatched junction bases numbered 7, after V lost 0 bases and J lost 0 bases. Germline V gene lookup returns CDR1 MGHRA and CDR2 YSYEKL. The CDR3 totals 18 residues. CDR3 coding DNA: TGCGCCAGCAGCCAAGAGGCTAGCGGGGGGACCATCTCCTACGAGCAGTACTTC. Translated: CASSQEASGGTISYEQYF.

On this clone: Other DNA sequences in this sample translate to the same CDR3. The V and J genes are TRBV7-8 and TRBJ2-5; 11 nucleotides align to TRBD2. CDR3 length: 15 residues. The ends lost 2 bases at V and 2 bases at J; junction bases unmatched: 1. Per the germline V gene, CDR1 is SGHVS and CDR2 is FQNEAQ. CDR3 DNA: TGTGCCAGCAGCTTAAGACTAGCGGGACAAGAGACCCAGTACTTC. Amino acids: CASSLRLAGQETQYF.

As for this clone: Other DNA sequences in the sample encode the same CDR3. The chain uses TRBV2 and TRBJ1-4; 8 bases agree with TRBD1. CDR1 is SNHLY, CDR2 FYNNEI, per germline. The trim removed 8 bases at V and 8 bases at J, leaving 1 base unmatched. The CDR3 length is 11 residues. The CDR3 DNA is TGTGCCAGCGGGGACAGGGAAAAACTGTTTTTT. It is translated as CASGDREKLFF.

The rearrangement uses TRBV5-6 and TRBJ1-2, with TRBD1 matching over 7 bases. The ends lost 6 bases at V and 3 bases at J; junction bases unmatched: 5. This CDR3 region has 13 residues. Germline V gene data show CDR1 as SGHDT and CDR2 as YYEEEE. In DNA, the CDR3 is TGTGCCAGCACCTATACAGGGGACTATGGCTACACCTTC. This translates into CASTYTGDYGYTF.

The chain uses TRBV5-6 and TRBJ1-2; 7 bases align to TRBD1. The trim removed 3 bases at V and 2 bases at J, leaving 4 bases unmatched. The CDR3 contains 14 residues. CDR1 is SGHDT, CDR2 YYEEEE, per germline. This chain's CDR3 is CASSWGTDNYGYTF. CDR3 DNA sequence: TGTGCCAGCAGCTGGGGGACAGACAACTATGGCTACACCTTC.

The rearrangement joins TRBV5-8 to TRBJ2-7; possible D gene TRBD2, 7 bases. The CDR3 length is 15 residues. Deletions cut 2 bases from V and 0 bases from J, with 12 bases between. CDR1 and CDR2 (germline): SGHTS, YDEGEE. CDR3 coding DNA: TGTGCCAGCAGCTTTGAGAGGGGGGGCTCCTACGAGCAGTACTTC. It is translated as CASSFERGGSYEQYF.

The chain joins TRBV6-2 or TRBV6-3 to TRBJ1-1; D unclear. The CDR3 runs to 14 residues. Germline CDR1 and CDR2: MNHEY and SVGEGT. With 6 bases removed from V and 7 bases from J, the gap between germline ends came to 18 bases. The CDR3 sequence: CASSPLRTTNEAFF. The DNA of the CDR3 is TGTGCCAGCAGCCCCCTTAGGACTACCAATGAAGCTTTCTTT.

The chain couples TRBV4-1 to TRBJ1-3, with D tentatively TRBD1 (6 bases). Germline V lookup: CDR1 MGHRA, CDR2 YSYEKL. The V end was cut by 1 base, the J end by 0 bases, with 13 bases between. CDR3 length equals 17 residues. The CDR3 reads CASSQVSDSYSGNTIYF. DNA of the CDR3: TGCGCCAGCAGCCAAGTATCGGACAGCTACTCTGGAAACACCATATATTTT.

The rearrangement links TRBV5-1 to TRBJ1-2, with D perhaps TRBD1 (6 bases). Trimming shortened V by 4 bases and J by 3 bases, and 13 bases separated the two germline ends. From germline, CDR1 is SGHRS and CDR2 YFSETQ. The CDR3 runs to 14 residues. The CDR3 DNA reads TGCGCCAGCAGCATTGGGGGCAGGGACTATGGCTACACCTTC. Protein: CASSIGGRDYGYTF.

DNA of the CDR3: TGTGCCAGCAGCGAGGACAGTTTCTATGGCTACACCTTC. Residues: CASSEDSFYGYTF. This chain links TRBV2 with TRBJ1-2, with D possibly matching TRBD1 (6 bases). The germline V gene has CDR1 SNHLY and CDR2 FYNNEI. V gave up 6 bases and J gave up 4 bases, with 12 bases separating them. The CDR3 totals 13 residues.

This chain joins TRBV2 and TRBJ1-6; D unclear. This CDR3 is 16 amino acids long. With 9 bases removed from V and 5 bases from J, the gap between germline ends came to 20 bases. Germline V CDR1 and CDR2: SNHLY, FYNNEI. CDR3 region: CASLLNRDSDNSPLHF. The DNA for the CDR3 is TGTGCCAGTCTTCTTAACCGGGATAGCGATAATTCACCCCTCCACTTT.

V gene TRBV10-1 combines with J gene TRBJ1-5; 7 nucleotides align to TRBD1. V shed 6 bases and J 4 bases; nucleotides not matched to a gene: 3. CDR3 length equals 13 residues. CDR1 is WNHNN, CDR2 SYGVQD, per germline (reference sequence). The CDR3 is CASSSGQNQPQHF. The CDR3 nucleotides read TGCGCCAGCAGCTCGGGACAGAATCAGCCCCAGCATTTT.

The chain carries TRBV14 and TRBJ1-2; D is unclear. From germline, CDR1 is SGHDN and CDR2 FVKESK. The length of the CDR3 is 12 residues. V lost 5 bases and J lost 8, with 12 bases in between. The CDR3 DNA reads TGTGCCAGCAGCGAGCGGAGGTGGGGCTACACCTTC. Amino acid sequence: CASSERRWGYTF.

The chain employs TRBV2 and TRBJ1-4; D possibly corresponds to TRBD1 (5 bases). The CDR3 length is 15 residues. V lost 4 bases, J lost 3 bases, and 12 bases lay in between. Germline CDR1 reads SNHLY; CDR2 reads FYNNEI. CDR3 residues: CASSGIRAPNEKLFF. Written as DNA, the CDR3 is TGTGCCAGCAGTGGGATCAGGGCGCCTAATGAAAAACTGTTTTTT.

This clone was recorded only once. The J gene is TRBJ2-7, the V gene TRBV19; D may be TRBD2 (7 bases). The germline gives CDR1 LNHDA, CDR2 SQIVND (reference sequence). CDR3 length: 14 amino acids. V lost 3 bases and J lost 6, with 15 bases in between. The CDR3 DNA sequence: TGTGCCAGTAGTATCCGGGGGGCGGCTGGCGAGCAGTACTTC. Translation: CASSIRGAAGEQYF.

V is TRBV28 and J is TRBJ2-3, with 7 bases fitting TRBD2. CDR3 length equals 15 residues. Germline V gene sequence: CDR1 MDHEN, CDR2 SYDVKM. The junction had 10 bases not matched to a gene; V was cut back by 7 bases and J by 3 bases. This CDR3 is CASTESGEGTDTQYF. Here the CDR3 DNA reads TGTGCCAGCACCGAAAGCGGGGAGGGGACAGATACGCAGTATTTT. The whole variable domain, remainder taken from reference TRBV28 and TRBJ2-3, is DVKVTQSSRYLVKRTGEKVFLECVQDMDHENMFWYRQDPGLGLRLIYFSYDVKMKEKGDIPEGYSVSREKKERFSLILESASTNQTSMYLCASTESGEGTDTQYFGPGTRLTVL.

The genes are TRBV5-1 and TRBJ2-2, with 8 bases that match TRBD2. The V and J ends lost 3 bases and 6 bases, in that order; junction bases with no gene match: 4. The germline CDR1 and CDR2 sequences are SGHRS and YFSETQ. The CDR3 runs 14 residues. This chain's CDR3 is CASSSGTSSGELFF. CDR3 coding DNA: TGCGCCAGCAGCTCAGGGACTAGTTCCGGGGAGCTGTTTTTT.

The rearrangement links TRBV29-1 to TRBJ1-2; TRBD1 is a possible D gene (5 bases). Germline V gives CDR1 SQVTM, CDR2 ANQGSEA. V was clipped by 4 bases and J by 8 bases, with 17 bases between them. This CDR3 contains 13 residues. Here the CDR3 DNA reads TGCAGCGTTGGAAGGCGGCAGGGCGACGGCTACACCTTC. This gives the protein CSVGRRQGDGYTF.